The 9 T cell receptor beta chains listed next were all sequenced from one sample in a study of blood T cells in healthy people across ages. A sample-barcoded 5' primer and a J-beta primer mix were used in a second PCR of roughly 6 to 11 cycles. MiXCR, run by TCRdb on the 5' RACE reads, gives a single entry per CDR3 protein. The sample holds some 640,000 distinct CDR3 sequences, around 48% seen once. Specimen: blood. All receptors come from a woman aged 60-75 years in good health.

CDR3 in DNA: TGTGCCAGCAGCCCCCGACGGATCCTGACAGGGGAAAACGAGCAGTACTTC. The encoded protein is CASSPRRILTGENEQYF. The chain is built from TRBV3-1 and TRBJ2-7; TRBD1 matches 8 bases. The length of the CDR3 is 17 residues. J gave up 5 bases and V 4 bases, and 16 bases lay outside the gene matches. Per the germline V gene, CDR1 is LGHDT and CDR2 is YNNKEL (reference sequence).

V usage is TRBV7-2 and J usage is TRBJ1-2; possibly TRBD1 for D (5 bases). V shed 0 bases and J shed 4 bases, with 15 bases lying between them. Germline CDR1 SGHTA, CDR2 FQGNSA. The CDR3 covers 16 residues. CDR3 sequence (DNA): TGTGCCAGCAGCTTAGCAATCGACAGTGCGGGCTATGGCTACACCTTC. Translating gives CASSLAIDSAGYGYTF. Looking up the rest from reference TRBV7-2 and TRBJ1-2 gives the full variable domain: GAGVSQSPSNKVTEKGKDVELRCDPISGHTALYWYRQSLGQGLEFLIYFQGNSAPDKSGLPSDRFSAERTGGSVSTLTIQRTQQEDSAVYLCASSLAIDSAGYGYTFGSGTRLTVV.

This clonotype was seen only a few times. This chain joins TRBV12-3 or TRBV12-4 and TRBJ2-3; 8 positions match TRBD1. Trimming cost V 5 bases and J 7 bases; bases outside gene matches: 14. The CDR3 runs 16 residues. In nucleotides, the CDR3 is TGTGCCAGCAGTCCCTCCGGGACAGGACCTAGGAATACGCAGTATTTT. It translates to CASSPSGTGPRNTQYF.

This clonotype has more than one count but fewer than ten. The rearrangement joins TRBV4-3 to TRBJ2-3; perhaps TRBD2 as D (6 bases). Germline V gene lookup returns CDR1 LGHNA and CDR2 YSLEER. The CDR3 is made up of 14 amino acids. V lost 0 bases, J lost 2 bases, and 6 bases lay in between. The CDR3 nucleotides read TGCGCCAGCAGCCAAGAGGACTACACAGATACGCAGTATTTT. It translates to CASSQEDYTDTQYF.

The CDR3 sequence is CASSSDSKNSPLHF. For the CDR3, the DNA is TGTGCCAGCAGTTCGGACAGTAAGAATTCACCCCTCCACTTT. The V gene is TRBV12-3 or TRBV12-4, the J gene TRBJ1-6; perhaps TRBD1 as D (6 bases). The CDR3 has 14 residues. The V end was cut by 4 bases, the J end by 7 bases, with 11 bases between.

This clonotype was observed a few times. The chain employs TRBV7-2 and TRBJ1-2; weak D call: TRBD1 (5 bases). In germline, CDR1 is SGHTA, CDR2 FQGNSA. This CDR3 region has 12 residues. Trimming left V 4 bases short and J 7 bases short, with 10 bases between. The CDR3 sequence: CASSSLRGGYTF. DNA of the CDR3: TGTGCCAGCAGCTCTTTGAGGGGTGGCTACACCTTC.

Only a few counts were recorded for this clonotype. The chain joins TRBV25-1 to TRBJ2-5, with 8 bases identical to TRBD1. The V gene end was trimmed by 1 base and the J gene end by 5 bases; junction bases not matched to a gene: 3. CDR1 MGHDK and CDR2 SYGVNS come from the germline V gene. The CDR3 totals 14 residues. Written as DNA, the CDR3 is TGTGCCAGCAGTGAATTGGGACAGGCGGAGACCCAGTACTTC. As protein: CASSELGQAETQYF.

This clonotype turned up a few times. The chain recombines TRBV6-1 with TRBJ2-3; D is unclear. V was pared by 0 bases and J by 4 bases, with 11 bases between. Germline V gene lookup returns CDR1 MNHNS and CDR2 SASEGT. This CDR3 contains 15 residues. CDR3: CASSEALSGADTQYF. DNA of the CDR3: TGTGCCAGCAGTGAAGCGCTTTCGGGTGCAGATACGCAGTATTTT.

J is TRBJ2-3 and V is TRBV9, with 13 bases that match TRBD2. Trimming removed 4 bases from V and 1 base from J; junction bases left unmatched: 6. Germline CDR1 and CDR2: SGDLS and YYNGEE. The CDR3 runs 17 residues. In nucleotides, the CDR3 is TGTGCCAGCAGCCTCGGACTAGCGGGAGTTCGCACAGATACGCAGTATTTT. Translating it yields CASSLGLAGVRTDTQYF.